This T cell receptor beta chain emerged from a study of T cell responses to AZD1222 COVID-19 vaccine. Data came from immunoSEQ multiplex PCR; TCRdb stores just in-frame clones and leaves some out. The sample contains tens of thousands of clones, approximately 90% of which appear only once. With 2 bases removed from V and 1 base from J, the gap between germline ends came to 5 bases. The CDR3 runs 13 residues. The germline CDR1 and CDR2 sequences are MDHEN and SYDVKM. The chain uses TRBV28 and TRBJ1-2; D call uncertain. The TCR comes from an adult in good health. Here the sequenced sample was peripheral blood, taken on day 0 of AZD1222 vaccination. CDR3 nucleotides: TGTGCCAGCAGTTTAGGATTTAACTATGGCTACACCTTC. Protein product: CASSLGFNYGYTF.